This T cell receptor (beta chain) was captured in a study of siplizumab effects on memory and regulatory T cells. Regarding the study as a whole: Treatment with siplizumab left mappable alloreactive CD4+ clones averaging roughly 70% Treg-derived, compared with around 29% in controls.

To note about this clone: Its antigen is as yet unknown.

The protocol was immunoSEQ multiplex PCR, while the TCRdb copy is restricted to in-frame clones and leaves out a portion. The sample carries about 120,000 clones, more than 90% recorded once. The clonotype comes from a human donor in good health. Sequencing used CD4+ T cells sorted from blood.

CDR3 sequence (DNA): TGTGCTAGTGGTCCCAGGGGGGCAGGGGAAGAGACCCAGTACTTC. This sequence encodes CASGPRGAGEETQYF. The rearrangement links TRBV12-5 to TRBJ2-5; D may be TRBD1 (7 bases). This CDR3 region has 15 residues. Germline values: CDR1 LGHNT, CDR2 FRNRAP. Trimming stripped 5 bases from V and 3 bases from J, with 16 bases between.